These 6 T cell receptor beta chains were sequenced from one sample in a study of CD8+CD57+ T cells in acquired aplastic anemia. Both TCR beta VDJ combination and CDR3 sequence profiling were carried out. Genomic DNA was the template for this profiling. TCRdb itself ran the reads through MiXCR, one entry per CDR3 protein. The table lists about 110,000 distinct CDR3 sequences, around half of them singletons. The sequenced sample consisted of sorted CD4+, CD8+, or CD8+CD57+ T cells (not recorded which) from PBMCs. The receptors were sampled from a human donor in good health, serving as a control.

This clonotype appeared many times. The chain has TRBV2 and TRBJ1-3; possibly TRBD1 for D (6 bases). CDR3 length: 16 residues. CDR1 SNHLY and CDR2 FYNNEI come from the germline V gene. Trimming left V 2 bases short and J 0 bases short, with 11 bases between. This chain's CDR3 is CASSEIEDSSGNTIYF. The CDR3 DNA sequence: TGTGCCAGCAGTGAAATTGAGGACAGCTCTGGAAACACCATATATTTT.

This clonotype was recorded many times. This rearrangement joins TRBV7-3 to TRBJ2-3; D uncertain. V was cut by 1 base and J by 5 bases, with 10 bases left in between. Per germline, CDR1 SGHTA and CDR2 FQGTGA. The CDR3 spans 14 residues. In DNA form, the CDR3 reads TGTGCCAGCAGCTTAAATCCCACCCTAGATACGCAGTATTTT. Its translation: CASSLNPTLDTQYF.

This clonotype came up many times. The chain carries TRBV6-4 and TRBJ2-1; 10 nucleotides match TRBD1. Trimming removed 4 bases from V and 3 bases from J; junction bases left unmatched: 0. Germline CDR1 and CDR2: MRHNA and SNTAGT. The CDR3 runs to 14 residues. The CDR3: CASSGTGGYNEQFF. The CDR3 DNA reads TGTGCCAGCAGTGGGACAGGGGGCTACAATGAGCAGTTCTTC.

This chain joins TRBV15 and TRBJ2-7; the D gene could be TRBD1 or TRBD2 (6 bases each). CDR1 is LNHNV, CDR2 YYDKDF, per germline (reference sequence). With 0 bases removed from V and 6 bases from J, the gap between germline ends came to 15 bases. This CDR3 has 15 residues. The CDR3 reads CATSRDYAEGGEQYF. The DNA for the CDR3 is TGTGCCACCAGCAGAGACTACGCGGAGGGGGGCGAGCAGTACTTC.

This clonotype was counted ten times or more. The chain is built from TRBV25-1 and TRBJ1-2; D remains ambiguous. V gave up 0 bases and J gave up 8 bases, with 4 bases separating them. The V gene's germline CDR1 is MGHDK and CDR2 SYGVNS. This CDR3 comprises 11 residues. The CDR3 region has the DNA TGTGCCAGCAGTGAATACGAGGGCTACACCTTC. This sequence encodes CASSEYEGYTF.

The chain is built from TRBV20-1 and TRBJ2-5, with a weak D call TRBD1 (6 bases). Germline-derived CDR1 and CDR2 are DFQATT and SNEGSKA (reference sequence). The CDR3 is 16 amino acids. V dropped 3 bases and J dropped 7 bases, with 24 bases sitting between them. The CDR3 nucleotides are TGCAGTGCTAGCCCGGGACAAATGGGCCTCAAAGGGACCCAGTACTTC. It encodes CSASPGQMGLKGTQYF.